The present TCR beta chain was sequenced within a study of T cells in Graves' hyperthyroidism and ophthalmopathy. Amplified regions were TCR beta CDR3 sequences from RNA transcripts. The HTBI set primed first-round TCR CDR3 RT-PCR. TCRdb used MiXCR to reprocess the multiplex PCR reads, holding one entry per CDR3 protein. Among a few hundred thousand distinct CDR3 sequences listed, about 13% were seen once. V lost 6 bases to trimming and J lost 3 bases, with 15 bases between them. Germline V gene sequence: CDR1 MDHEN, CDR2 SYDVKM. This CDR3 region has 14 residues. Lactation, pregnancy, other autoimmune disease or uncontrolled infection led to exclusion of patients. This clonotype was seen at least ten times.

The J gene is TRBJ2-7, the V gene TRBV28; TRBD1 or TRBD2 may be the D gene (5 bases each). This TCR derives from a woman in her forties with Graves' ophthalmopathy. Sequenced material: blood. CDR3 protein: CASRDRDDDYEQYF. The CDR3 region has the DNA TGTGCCAGCAGAGACCGGGACGACGACTACGAGCAGTACTTC. The full variable domain, with the rest looked up from reference TRBV28 and TRBJ2-7, is DVKVTQSSRYLVKRTGEKVFLECVQDMDHENMFWYRQDPGLGLRLIYFSYDVKMKEKGDIPEGYSVSREKKERFSLILESASTNQTSMYLCASRDRDDDYEQYFGPGTRLTVT.